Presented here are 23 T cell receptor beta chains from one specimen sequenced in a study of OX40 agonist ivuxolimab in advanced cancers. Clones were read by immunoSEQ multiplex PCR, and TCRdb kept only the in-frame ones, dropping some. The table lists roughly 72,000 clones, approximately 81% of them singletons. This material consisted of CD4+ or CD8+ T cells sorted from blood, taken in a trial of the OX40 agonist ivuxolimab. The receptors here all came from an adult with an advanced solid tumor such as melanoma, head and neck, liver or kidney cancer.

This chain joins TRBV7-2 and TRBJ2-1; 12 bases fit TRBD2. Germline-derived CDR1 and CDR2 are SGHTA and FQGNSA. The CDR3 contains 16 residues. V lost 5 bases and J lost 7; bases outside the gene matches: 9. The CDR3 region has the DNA TGTGCCAGCAGCCGATCCGGGACTAGCGGGTGGAATGAGCAGTTCTTC. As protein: CASSRSGTSGWNEQFF.

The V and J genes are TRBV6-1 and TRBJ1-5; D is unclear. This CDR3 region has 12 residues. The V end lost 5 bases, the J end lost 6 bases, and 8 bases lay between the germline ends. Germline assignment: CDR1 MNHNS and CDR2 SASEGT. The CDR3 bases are TGTGCCAGCAGTCCGCCCGGTCAGCCCCAGCATTTT. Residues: CASSPPGQPQHF.

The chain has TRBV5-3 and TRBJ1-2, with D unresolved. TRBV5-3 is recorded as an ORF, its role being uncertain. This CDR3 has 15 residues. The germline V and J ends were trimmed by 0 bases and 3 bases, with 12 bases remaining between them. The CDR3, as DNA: TGTGCCAGAAGCTTGGCCCTGGCCTACGACTATGGCTACACCTTC. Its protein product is CARSLALAYDYGYTF.

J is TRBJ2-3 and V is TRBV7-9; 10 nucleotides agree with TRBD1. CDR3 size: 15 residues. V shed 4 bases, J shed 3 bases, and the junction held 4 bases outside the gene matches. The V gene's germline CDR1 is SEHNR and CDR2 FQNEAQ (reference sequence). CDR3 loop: CASSSGQGGTDTQYF. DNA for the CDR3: TGTGCCAGCAGCTCAGGACAGGGGGGGACAGATACGCAGTATTTT.

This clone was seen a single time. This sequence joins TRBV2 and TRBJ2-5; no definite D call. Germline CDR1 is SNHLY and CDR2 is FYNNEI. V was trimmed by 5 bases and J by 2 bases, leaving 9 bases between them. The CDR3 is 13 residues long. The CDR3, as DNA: TGTGCCAGCAGTTGGTTCGGTCAAGAGACCCAGTACTTC. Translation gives CASSWFGQETQYF.

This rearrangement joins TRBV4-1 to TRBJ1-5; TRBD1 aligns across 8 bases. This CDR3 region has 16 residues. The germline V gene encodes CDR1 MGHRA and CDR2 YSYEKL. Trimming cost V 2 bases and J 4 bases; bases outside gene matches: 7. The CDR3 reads CASSQPGRGRNQPQHF. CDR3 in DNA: TGCGCCAGCAGCCAACCCGGCAGGGGGCGAAATCAGCCCCAGCATTTT.

The CDR3 DNA sequence: TGTGCCAGCAGCGGGCCCGGGAATGGTGAAGCTTTCTTT. Translation: CASSGPGNGEAFF. V usage is TRBV7-2 and J usage is TRBJ1-1; D not resolved. CDR3 length: 13 amino acids. Trimming took off 5 bases at V and 7 bases at J, with 14 bases between the two ends. Germline lookup yields CDR1 SGHTA and CDR2 FQGNSA.

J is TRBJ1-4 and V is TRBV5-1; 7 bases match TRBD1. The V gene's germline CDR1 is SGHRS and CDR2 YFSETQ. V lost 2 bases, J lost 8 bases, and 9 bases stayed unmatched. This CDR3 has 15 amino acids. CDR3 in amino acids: CASSLRGGEGEKLFF. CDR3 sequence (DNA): TGCGCCAGCAGCTTACGAGGGGGCGAGGGAGAAAAACTGTTTTTT.

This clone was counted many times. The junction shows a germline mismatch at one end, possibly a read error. For the CDR3, the DNA is TGTGCCTGGAGAATACAGCGGTCCTCCGAGCAGTACTTC. Its protein product is CAWRIQRSSEQYF. This sequence joins TRBV30 and TRBJ2-7, with TRBD2 as a possible D gene (5 bases). Germline CDR1 and CDR2: GTSNPN and SVGIG (reference sequence). CDR3 size: 13 residues.

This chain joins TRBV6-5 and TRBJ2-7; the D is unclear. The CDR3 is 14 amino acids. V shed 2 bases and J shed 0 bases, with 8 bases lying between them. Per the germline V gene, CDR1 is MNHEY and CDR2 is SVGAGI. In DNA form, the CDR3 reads TGTGCCAGCAGTTACAGTAGAACCTCCTACGAGCAGTACTTC. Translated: CASSYSRTSYEQYF.

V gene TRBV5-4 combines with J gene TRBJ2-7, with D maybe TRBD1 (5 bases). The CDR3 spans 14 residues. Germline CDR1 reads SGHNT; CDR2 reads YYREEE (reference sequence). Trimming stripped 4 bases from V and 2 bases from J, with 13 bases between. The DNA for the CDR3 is TGTGCCAGCAGCCCCGGACAAGACCCCTACGAGCAGTACTTC. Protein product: CASSPGQDPYEQYF. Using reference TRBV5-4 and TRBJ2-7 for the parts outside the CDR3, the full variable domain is ETGVTQSPTHLIKTRGQQVTLRCSSQSGHNTVSWYQQALGQGPQFIFQYYREEENGRGNFPPRFSGLQFPNYSSELNVNALELDDSALYLCASSPGQDPYEQYFGPGTRLTVT.

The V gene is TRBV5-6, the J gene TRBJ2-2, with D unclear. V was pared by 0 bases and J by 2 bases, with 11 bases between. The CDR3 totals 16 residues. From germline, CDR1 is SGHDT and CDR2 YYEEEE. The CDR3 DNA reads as TGTGCCAGCAGCTTGGCGGTGGGATTAAACACCGGGGAGCTGTTTTTT. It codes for CASSLAVGLNTGELFF.

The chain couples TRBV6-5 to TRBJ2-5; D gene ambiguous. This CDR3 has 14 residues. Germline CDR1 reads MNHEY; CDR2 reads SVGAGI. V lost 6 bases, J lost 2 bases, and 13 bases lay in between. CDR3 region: CASRSTRSQETQYF. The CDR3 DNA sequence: TGTGCCAGCAGGAGCACGAGGAGTCAAGAGACCCAGTACTTC.

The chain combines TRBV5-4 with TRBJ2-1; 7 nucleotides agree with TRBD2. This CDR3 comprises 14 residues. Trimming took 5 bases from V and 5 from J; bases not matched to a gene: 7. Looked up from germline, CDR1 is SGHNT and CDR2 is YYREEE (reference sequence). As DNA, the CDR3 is TGTGCCAGCAGGGTGGGGACTATTGACAATGAGCAGTTCTTC. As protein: CASRVGTIDNEQFF.

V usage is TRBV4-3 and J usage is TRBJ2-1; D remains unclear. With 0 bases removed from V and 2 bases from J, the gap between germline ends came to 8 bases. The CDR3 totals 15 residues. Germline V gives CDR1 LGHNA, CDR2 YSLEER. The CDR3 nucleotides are TGCGCCAGCAGCCAAGAGAGCAGAACCTACAATGAGCAGTTCTTC. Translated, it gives CASSQESRTYNEQFF.

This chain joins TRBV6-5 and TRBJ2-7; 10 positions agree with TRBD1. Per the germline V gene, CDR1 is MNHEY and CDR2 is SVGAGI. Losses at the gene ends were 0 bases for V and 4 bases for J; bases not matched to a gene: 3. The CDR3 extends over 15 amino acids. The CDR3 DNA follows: TGTGCCAGCAGTTACTCGTGGGACAGGGGTTACGAGCAGTACTTC. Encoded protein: CASSYSWDRGYEQYF.

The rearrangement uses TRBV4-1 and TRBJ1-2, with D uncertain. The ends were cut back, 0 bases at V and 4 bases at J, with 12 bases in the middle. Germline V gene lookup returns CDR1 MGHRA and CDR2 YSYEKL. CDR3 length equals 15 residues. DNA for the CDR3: TGCGCCAGCAGCCAAGATTCGGGCAGAAGCTATGGCTACACCTTC. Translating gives CASSQDSGRSYGYTF.

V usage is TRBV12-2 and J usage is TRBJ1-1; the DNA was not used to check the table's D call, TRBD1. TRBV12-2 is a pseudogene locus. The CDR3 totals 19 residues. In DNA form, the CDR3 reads TGTGCAAGTCGCACGAGAACCGGGACAGGGGGCTGTAGGAGCACTGAAGCTTTCTTT. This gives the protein CASRTRTGTGGCRSTEAFF.

The CDR3: CASSLTGRESTEAFF. CDR3 bases: TGCGCCAGCAGCTTAACGGGCAGGGAGAGCACTGAAGCTTTCTTT. J is TRBJ1-1 and V is TRBV5-1, with D possibly matching TRBD1 (5 bases). This CDR3 contains 15 residues. CDR1 and CDR2 from the germline V gene are SGHRS and YFSETQ. V was shortened by 2 bases and J by 4 bases, with 15 bases between the two germline ends.

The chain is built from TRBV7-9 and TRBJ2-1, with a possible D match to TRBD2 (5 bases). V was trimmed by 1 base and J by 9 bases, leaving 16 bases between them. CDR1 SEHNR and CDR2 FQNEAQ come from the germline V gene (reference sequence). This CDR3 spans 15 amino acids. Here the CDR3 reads CASSLGEREHTEQFF. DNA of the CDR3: TGTGCCAGCAGCTTAGGAGAGAGGGAGCACACTGAGCAGTTCTTC.

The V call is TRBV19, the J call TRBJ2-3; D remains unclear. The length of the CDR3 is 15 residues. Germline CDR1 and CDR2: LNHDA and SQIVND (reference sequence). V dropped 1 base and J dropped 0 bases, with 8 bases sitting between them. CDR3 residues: CASSIGTLSTDTQYF. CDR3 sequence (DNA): TGTGCCAGTAGTATAGGGACGCTTAGCACAGATACGCAGTATTTT.

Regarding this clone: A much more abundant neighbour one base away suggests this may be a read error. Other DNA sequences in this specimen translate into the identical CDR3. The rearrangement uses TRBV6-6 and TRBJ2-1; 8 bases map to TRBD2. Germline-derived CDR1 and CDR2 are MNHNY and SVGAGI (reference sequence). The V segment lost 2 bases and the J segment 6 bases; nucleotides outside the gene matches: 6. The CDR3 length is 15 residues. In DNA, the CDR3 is TGTGCCAGCAGTTACGGTACCAGCGGGAGCAATGAGCAGTTCTTC. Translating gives CASSYGTSGSNEQFF.

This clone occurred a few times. CDR3 DNA sequence: TGTGCCAGCAGCCCCGTCCCGAGGAATCAGCCCCAGCATTTT. Amino acids: CASSPVPRNQPQHF. The J gene is TRBJ1-5, the V gene TRBV27, with D uncertain. The CDR3 length is 14 residues. Per the germline V gene, CDR1 is MNHEY and CDR2 is SMNVEV (reference sequence). The V end lost 6 bases, the J end lost 4 bases, and 13 bases lay between the germline ends.